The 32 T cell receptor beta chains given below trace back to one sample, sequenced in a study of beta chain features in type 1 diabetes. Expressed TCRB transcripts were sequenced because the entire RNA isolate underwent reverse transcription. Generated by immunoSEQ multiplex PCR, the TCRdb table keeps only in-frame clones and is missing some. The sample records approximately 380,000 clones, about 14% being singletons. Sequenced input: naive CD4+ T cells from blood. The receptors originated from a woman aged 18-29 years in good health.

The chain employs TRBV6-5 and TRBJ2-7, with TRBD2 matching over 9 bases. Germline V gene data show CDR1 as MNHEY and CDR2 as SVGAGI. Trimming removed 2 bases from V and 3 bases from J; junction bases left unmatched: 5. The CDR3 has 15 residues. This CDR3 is CASSYAMTSGYEQYF. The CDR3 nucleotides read TGTGCCAGCAGTTACGCAATGACTAGCGGCTACGAGCAGTACTTC.

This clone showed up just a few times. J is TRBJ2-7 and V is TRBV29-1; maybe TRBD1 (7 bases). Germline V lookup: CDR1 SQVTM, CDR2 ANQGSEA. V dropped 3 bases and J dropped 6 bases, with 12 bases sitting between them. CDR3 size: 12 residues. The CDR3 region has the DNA TGCAGCGTTGACTCAGGGGGGATCGAGCAGTACTTC. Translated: CSVDSGGIEQYF.

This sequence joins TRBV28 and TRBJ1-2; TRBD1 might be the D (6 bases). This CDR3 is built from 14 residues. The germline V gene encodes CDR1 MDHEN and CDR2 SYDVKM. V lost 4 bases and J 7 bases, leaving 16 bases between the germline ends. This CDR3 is CASSSQQGTGGYTF. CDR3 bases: TGTGCCAGCAGTTCCCAACAGGGAACCGGTGGCTACACCTTC.

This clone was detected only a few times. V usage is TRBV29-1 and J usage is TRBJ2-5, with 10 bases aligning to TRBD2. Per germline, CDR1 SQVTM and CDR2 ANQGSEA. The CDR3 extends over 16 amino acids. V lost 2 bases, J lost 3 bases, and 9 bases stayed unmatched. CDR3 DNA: TGCAGCGTTGAATGGTCTAGCGGGAGCCCTAAAGAGACCCAGTACTTC. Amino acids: CSVEWSSGSPKETQYF. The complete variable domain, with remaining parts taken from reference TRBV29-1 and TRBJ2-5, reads SAVISQKPSRDICQRGTSLTIQCQVDSQVTMMFWYRQQPGQSLTLIATANQGSEATYESGFVIDKFPISRPNLTFSTLTVSNMSPEDSSIYLCSVEWSSGSPKETQYFGPGTRLLVL.

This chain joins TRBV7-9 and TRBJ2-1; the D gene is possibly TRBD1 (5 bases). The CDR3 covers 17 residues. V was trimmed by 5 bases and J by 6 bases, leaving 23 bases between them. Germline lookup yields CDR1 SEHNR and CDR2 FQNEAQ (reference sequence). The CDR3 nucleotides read TGTGCCAGCAGCCGCATATGGGGCCGGGCTTTATTCAATGAGCAGTTCTTC. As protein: CASSRIWGRALFNEQFF.

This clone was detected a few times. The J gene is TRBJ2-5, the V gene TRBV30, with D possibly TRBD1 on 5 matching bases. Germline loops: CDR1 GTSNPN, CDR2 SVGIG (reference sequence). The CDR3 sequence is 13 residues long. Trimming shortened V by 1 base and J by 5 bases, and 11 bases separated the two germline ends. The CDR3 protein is CAWSGQYGETQYF. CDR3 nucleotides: TGTGCCTGGAGTGGACAGTACGGCGAGACCCAGTACTTC.

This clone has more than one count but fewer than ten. The CDR3: CASRLNRGDTGELFF. The CDR3, as DNA: TGTGCCAGCAGACTTAACAGGGGAGACACCGGGGAGCTGTTTTTT. The chain couples TRBV2 to TRBJ2-2, with 7 nucleotides matching TRBD1. In germline, CDR1 is SNHLY, CDR2 FYNNEI. The CDR3 contains 15 residues. The ends lost 6 bases at V and 3 bases at J; junction bases unmatched: 7.

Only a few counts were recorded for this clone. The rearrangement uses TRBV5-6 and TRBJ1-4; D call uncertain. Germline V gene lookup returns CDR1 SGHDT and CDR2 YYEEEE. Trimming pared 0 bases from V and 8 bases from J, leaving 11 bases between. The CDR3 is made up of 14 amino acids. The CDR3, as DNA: TGTGCCAGCAGCTTGGAGCCCCGTGAGGAAAAACTGTTTTTT. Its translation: CASSLEPREEKLFF. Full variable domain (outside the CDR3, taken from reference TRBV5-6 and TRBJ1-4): DAGVTQSPTHLIKTRGQQVTLRCSPKSGHDTVSWYQQALGQGPQFIFQYYEEEERQRGNFPDRFSGHQFPNYSSELNVNALLLGDSALYLCASSLEPREEKLFFGSGTQLSVL.

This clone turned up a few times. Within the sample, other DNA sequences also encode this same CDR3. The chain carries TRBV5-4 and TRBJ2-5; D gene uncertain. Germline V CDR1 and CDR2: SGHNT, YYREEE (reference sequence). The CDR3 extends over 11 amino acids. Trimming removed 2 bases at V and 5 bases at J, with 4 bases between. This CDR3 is CASSFRETQYF. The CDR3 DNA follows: TGTGCCAGCAGCTTCCGGGAGACCCAGTACTTC.

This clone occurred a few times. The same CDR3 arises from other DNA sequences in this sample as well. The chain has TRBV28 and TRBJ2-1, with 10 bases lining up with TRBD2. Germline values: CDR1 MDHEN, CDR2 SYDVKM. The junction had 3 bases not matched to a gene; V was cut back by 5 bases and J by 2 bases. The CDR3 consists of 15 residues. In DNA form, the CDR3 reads TGTGCCAGCAGTCCCAGCGGGAGGGCCTACAATGAGCAGTTCTTC. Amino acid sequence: CASSPSGRAYNEQFF.

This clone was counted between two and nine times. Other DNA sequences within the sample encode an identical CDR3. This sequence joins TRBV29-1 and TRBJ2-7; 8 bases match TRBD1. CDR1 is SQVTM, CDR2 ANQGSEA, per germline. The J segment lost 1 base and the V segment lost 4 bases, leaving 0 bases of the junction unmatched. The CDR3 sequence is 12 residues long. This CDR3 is CSVGTGSYEQYF. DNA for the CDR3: TGCAGCGTTGGGACAGGGTCCTACGAGCAGTACTTC.

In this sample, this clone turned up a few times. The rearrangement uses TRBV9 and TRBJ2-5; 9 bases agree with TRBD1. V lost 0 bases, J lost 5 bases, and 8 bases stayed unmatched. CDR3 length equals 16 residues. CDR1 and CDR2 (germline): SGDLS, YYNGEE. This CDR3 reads CASSVGKGTGMETQYF. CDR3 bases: TGTGCCAGCAGCGTAGGAAAAGGGACAGGGATGGAGACCCAGTACTTC.

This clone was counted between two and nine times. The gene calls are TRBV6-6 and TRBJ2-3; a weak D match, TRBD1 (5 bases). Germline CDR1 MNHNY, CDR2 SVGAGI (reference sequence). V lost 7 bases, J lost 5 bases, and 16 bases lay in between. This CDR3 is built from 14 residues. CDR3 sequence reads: CASKDSAQGDTQYF. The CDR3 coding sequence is TGTGCCAGCAAAGACTCCGCCCAGGGAGATACGCAGTATTTT.

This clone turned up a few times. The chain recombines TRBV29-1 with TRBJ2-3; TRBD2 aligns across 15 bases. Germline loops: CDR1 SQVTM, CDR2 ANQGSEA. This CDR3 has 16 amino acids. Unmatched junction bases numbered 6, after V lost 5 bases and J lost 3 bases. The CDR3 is CSVQLGTSGRTDTQYF. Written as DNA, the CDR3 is TGCAGCGTTCAACTCGGGACTAGCGGGAGGACAGATACGCAGTATTTT.

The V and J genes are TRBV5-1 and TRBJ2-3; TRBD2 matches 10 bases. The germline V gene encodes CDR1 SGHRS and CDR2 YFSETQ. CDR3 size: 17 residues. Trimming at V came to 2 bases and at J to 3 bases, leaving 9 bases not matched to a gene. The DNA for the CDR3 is TGCGCCAGCAGCTTTCTGGCTAGCGGGAGTGTGACAGATACGCAGTATTTT. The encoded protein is CASSFLASGSVTDTQYF. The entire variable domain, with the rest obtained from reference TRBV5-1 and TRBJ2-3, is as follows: KAGVTQTPRYLIKTRGQQVTLSCSPISGHRSVSWYQQTPGQGLQFLFEYFSETQRNKGNFPGRFSGRQFSNSRSEMNVSTLELGDSALYLCASSFLASGSVTDTQYFGPGTRLTVL.

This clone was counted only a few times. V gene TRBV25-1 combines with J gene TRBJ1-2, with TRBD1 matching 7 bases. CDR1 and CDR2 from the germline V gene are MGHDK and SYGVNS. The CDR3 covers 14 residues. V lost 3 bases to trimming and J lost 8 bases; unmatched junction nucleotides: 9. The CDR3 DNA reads TGTGCCAGCAGTGAGGAGGACAGGTACCGGGGCTACACCTTC. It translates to CASSEEDRYRGYTF.

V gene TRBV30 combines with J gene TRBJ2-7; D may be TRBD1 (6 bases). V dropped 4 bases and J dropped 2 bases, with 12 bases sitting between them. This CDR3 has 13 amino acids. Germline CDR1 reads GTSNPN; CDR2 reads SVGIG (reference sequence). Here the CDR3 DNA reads TGTGCCTGGAACCGGGACAATCCCTACGAGCAGTACTTC. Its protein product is CAWNRDNPYEQYF.

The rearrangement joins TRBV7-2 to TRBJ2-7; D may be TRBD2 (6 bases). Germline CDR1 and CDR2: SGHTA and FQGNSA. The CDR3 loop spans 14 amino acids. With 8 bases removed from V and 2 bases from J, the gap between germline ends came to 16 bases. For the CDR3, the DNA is TGTGCCAGCTTTGAGACTAGTGCGGCCTACGAGCAGTACTTC. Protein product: CASFETSAAYEQYF.

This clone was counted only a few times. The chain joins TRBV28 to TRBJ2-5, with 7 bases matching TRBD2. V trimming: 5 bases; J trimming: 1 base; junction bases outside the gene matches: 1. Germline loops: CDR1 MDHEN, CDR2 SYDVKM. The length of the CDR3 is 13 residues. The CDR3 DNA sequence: TGTGCCAGCAGTGGGGGGGGCCAAGAGACCCAGTACTTC. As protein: CASSGGGQETQYF.

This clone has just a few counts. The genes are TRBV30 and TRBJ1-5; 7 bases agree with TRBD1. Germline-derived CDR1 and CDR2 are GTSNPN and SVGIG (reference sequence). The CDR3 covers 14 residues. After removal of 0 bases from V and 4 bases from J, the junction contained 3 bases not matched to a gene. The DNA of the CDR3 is TGTGCCTGGAGTGTAGGGACAGAGAATCAGCCCCAGCATTTT. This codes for CAWSVGTENQPQHF.

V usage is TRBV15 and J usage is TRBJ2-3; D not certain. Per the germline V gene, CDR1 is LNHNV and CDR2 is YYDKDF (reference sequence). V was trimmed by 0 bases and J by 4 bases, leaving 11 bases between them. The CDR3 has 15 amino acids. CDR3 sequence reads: CATSREVGAADTQYF. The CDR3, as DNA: TGTGCCACCAGCAGAGAAGTGGGTGCGGCAGATACGCAGTATTTT.

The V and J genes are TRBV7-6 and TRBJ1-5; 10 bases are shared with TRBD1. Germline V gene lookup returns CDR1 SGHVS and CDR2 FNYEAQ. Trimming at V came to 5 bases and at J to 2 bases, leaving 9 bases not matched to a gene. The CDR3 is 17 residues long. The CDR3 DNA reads TGTGCCAGCAGCCCAGGACAGGGGGTACGCGGCAATCAGCCCCAGCATTTT. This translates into CASSPGQGVRGNQPQHF. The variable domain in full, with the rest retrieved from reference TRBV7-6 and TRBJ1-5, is GAGVSQSPRYKVTKRGQDVALRCDPISGHVSLYWYRQALGQGPEFLTYFNYEAQQDKSGLPNDRFSAERPEGSISTLTIQRTEQRDSAMYRCASSPGQGVRGNQPQHFGDGTRLSIL.

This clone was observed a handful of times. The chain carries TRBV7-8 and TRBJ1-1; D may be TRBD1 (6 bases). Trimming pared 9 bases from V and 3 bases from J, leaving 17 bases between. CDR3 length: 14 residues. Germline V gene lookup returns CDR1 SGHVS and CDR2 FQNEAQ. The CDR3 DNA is TGTGCCAGTACCACCCGGGGGGCCTACACTGAAGCTTTCTTT. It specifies CASTTRGAYTEAFF.

The CDR3 coding sequence is TGTGCCAGCAGCTTGACAGGGGCCTATGGCTACACCTTC. Translating it yields CASSLTGAYGYTF. V is TRBV7-9 and J is TRBJ1-2; 8 nucleotides line up with TRBD1. Looked up from germline, CDR1 is SEHNR and CDR2 is FQNEAQ (reference sequence). V lost 3 bases and J lost 4; bases outside the gene matches: 1. The length of the CDR3 is 13 residues. Supplemented by reference TRBV7-9 and TRBJ1-2, the full variable domain reads DTGVSQNPRHKITKRGQNVTFRCDPISEHNRLYWYRQTLGQGPEFLTYFQNEAQLEKSRLLSDRFSAERPKGSFSTLEIQRTEQGDSAMYLCASSLTGAYGYTFGSGTRLTVV.

This CDR3 is CASSPSGQGSYEQYF. For the CDR3, the DNA is TGTGCCAGCAGCCCCTCGGGACAGGGATCTTACGAGCAGTACTTC. The chain links TRBV5-6 to TRBJ2-7; 9 bases are a match to TRBD1. The junction had 9 bases not matched to a gene; V was cut back by 4 bases and J by 4 bases. The CDR3 totals 15 residues. Germline-derived CDR1 and CDR2 are SGHDT and YYEEEE.

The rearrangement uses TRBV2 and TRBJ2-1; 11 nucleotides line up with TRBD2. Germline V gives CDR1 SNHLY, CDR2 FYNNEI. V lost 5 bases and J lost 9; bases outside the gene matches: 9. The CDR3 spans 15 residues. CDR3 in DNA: TGTGCCAGCAGTAGACTTAGCGGGAGGGACGGTGAGCAGTTCTTC. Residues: CASSRLSGRDGEQFF.

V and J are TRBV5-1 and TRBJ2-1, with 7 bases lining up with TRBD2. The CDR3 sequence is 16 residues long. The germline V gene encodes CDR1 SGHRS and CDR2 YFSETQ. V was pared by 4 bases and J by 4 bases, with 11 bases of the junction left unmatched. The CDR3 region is CASSPVRGGIYNEQFF. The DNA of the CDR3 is TGCGCCAGCAGCCCGGTGAGGGGAGGGATTTACAATGAGCAGTTCTTC.

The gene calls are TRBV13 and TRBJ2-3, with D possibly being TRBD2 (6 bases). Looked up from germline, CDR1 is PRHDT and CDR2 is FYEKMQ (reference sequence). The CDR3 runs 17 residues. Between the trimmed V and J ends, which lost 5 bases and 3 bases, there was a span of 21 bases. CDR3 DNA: TGTGCCAGCAGCATCATTCATCGGGGTAGCGGTACAGATACGCAGTATTTT. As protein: CASSIIHRGSGTDTQYF.

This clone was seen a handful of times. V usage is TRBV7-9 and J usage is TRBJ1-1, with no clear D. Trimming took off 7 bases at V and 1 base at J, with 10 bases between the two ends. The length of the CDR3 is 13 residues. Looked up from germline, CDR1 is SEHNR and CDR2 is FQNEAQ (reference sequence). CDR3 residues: CASTFTGNTEAFF. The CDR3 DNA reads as TGTGCCAGCACCTTCACCGGGAACACTGAAGCTTTCTTT.

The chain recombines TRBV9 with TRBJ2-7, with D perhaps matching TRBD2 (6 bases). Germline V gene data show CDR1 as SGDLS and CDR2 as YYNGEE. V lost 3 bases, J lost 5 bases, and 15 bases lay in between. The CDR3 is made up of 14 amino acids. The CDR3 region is CASSAVGGFDEQYF. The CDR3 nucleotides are TGTGCCAGCAGCGCCGTGGGGGGATTTGACGAGCAGTACTTC. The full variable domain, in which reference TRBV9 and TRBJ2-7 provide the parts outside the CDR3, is DSGVTQTPKHLITATGQRVTLRCSPRSGDLSVYWYQQSLDQGLQFLIQYYNGEERAKGNILERFSAQQFPDLHSELNLSSLELGDSALYFCASSAVGGFDEQYFGPGTRLTVT.

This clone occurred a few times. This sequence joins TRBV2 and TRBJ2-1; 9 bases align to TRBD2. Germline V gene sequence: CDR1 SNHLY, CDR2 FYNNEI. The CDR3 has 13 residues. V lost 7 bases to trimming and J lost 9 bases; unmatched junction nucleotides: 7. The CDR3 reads CASTREGRGEQFF. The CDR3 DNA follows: TGTGCCAGCACGCGGGAGGGCCGGGGTGAGCAGTTCTTC.

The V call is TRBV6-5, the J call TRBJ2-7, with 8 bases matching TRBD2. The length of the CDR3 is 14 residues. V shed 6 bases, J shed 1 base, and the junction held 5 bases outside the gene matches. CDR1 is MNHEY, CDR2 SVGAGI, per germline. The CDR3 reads CASSRPGGSYEQYF. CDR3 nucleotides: TGTGCCAGCAGCCGTCCGGGGGGGTCCTACGAGCAGTACTTC.